These 20 T cell receptor beta chains were sequenced from one sample in a study of blood T cell repertoires in COVID-19. Sequencing used immunoSEQ multiplex PCR; TCRdb keeps in-frame clones, though not all of them. The sample contains hundreds of thousands of clones, more than 85% of which appear only once. Sequenced input: peripheral blood. The origin of the receptors is a man aged 60 to 69 with COVID-19, enrolled during active disease.

V gene TRBV6-4 combines with J gene TRBJ2-1; 11 positions match TRBD2. Germline CDR1 is MRHNA and CDR2 is SNTAGT. This CDR3 comprises 14 residues. The V segment lost 5 bases and the J segment 5 bases; nucleotides outside the gene matches: 2. The DNA for the CDR3 is TGTGCCAGCAGTTCGGGACTAGCGGACAATGAGCAGTTCTTC. It encodes CASSSGLADNEQFF.

This clone was found a few times. This rearrangement joins TRBV18 to TRBJ1-4; D is undetermined. V gave up 3 bases and J gave up 0 bases, with 2 bases separating them. The CDR3 consists of 13 residues. The germline V gene encodes CDR1 KGHSH and CDR2 LQKENI. CDR3 bases: TGTGCCAGCTCACCCGCAACTAATGAAAAACTGTTTTTT. This encodes CASSPATNEKLFF.

The chain combines TRBV7-9 with TRBJ1-2; 9 nucleotides align to TRBD1. The ends lost 5 bases at V and 4 bases at J; junction bases unmatched: 8. The CDR3 is 15 residues long. Germline CDR1 reads SEHNR; CDR2 reads FQNEAQ (reference sequence). For the CDR3, the DNA is TGTGCCAGCAGCGAAGGACAGGGGTCGAGCTATGGCTACACCTTC. Residues: CASSEGQGSSYGYTF.

This chain links TRBV3-1 (or the pseudogene TRBV3-2) with TRBJ2-1; D remains unclear. Germline CDR1 and CDR2: LGHDT and YNNKEL (reference sequence). Trimming shortened V by 4 bases and J by 9 bases, and 13 bases separated the two germline ends. The CDR3 consists of 13 residues. This chain's CDR3 is CASSRFEAGEQFF. In nucleotides, the CDR3 is TGTGCCAGCAGCCGATTTGAGGCCGGTGAGCAGTTCTTC.

This chain connects TRBV6-5 to TRBJ2-7, with TRBD1 matching 8 bases. J gave up 4 bases and V 0 bases, and 8 bases lay outside the gene matches. CDR1 and CDR2 from the germline V gene are MNHEY and SVGAGI. CDR3 length: 16 amino acids. This CDR3 reads CASSYSGGQAGYEQYF. CDR3 nucleotide sequence: TGTGCCAGCAGTTACTCGGGGGGACAGGCCGGTTACGAGCAGTACTTC.

In DNA, the CDR3 is TGTGCCACCAGTGATTTCGGGGATACGCAGTATTTT. Amino acid sequence: CATSDFGDTQYF. The rearrangement joins TRBV24-1 to TRBJ2-3; D gene uncertain. Trimming pared 1 base from V and 6 bases from J, leaving 4 bases between. This CDR3 comprises 12 residues. Germline CDR1 is KGHDR and CDR2 is SFDVKD.

This clone was observed a handful of times. The chain combines TRBV7-2 with TRBJ2-7, with D unclear. CDR1 and CDR2 (germline): SGHTA, FQGNSA. The CDR3 has 14 amino acids. V lost 4 bases and J 1 base, leaving 11 bases between the germline ends. The CDR3 loop is CASSSAGYSYEQYF. CDR3 nucleotide sequence: TGTGCCAGCAGCTCTGCCGGGTATTCCTACGAGCAGTACTTC.

The chain carries TRBV27 and TRBJ1-2; D is perhaps TRBD1 (5 bases). Germline-derived CDR1 and CDR2 are MNHEY and SMNVEV (reference sequence). There are 14 residues in the CDR3. The V end lost 6 bases, the J end lost 2 bases, and 13 bases lay between the germline ends. CDR3 DNA: TGTGCCAGCAGACGAATGGAGGGGAACTATGGCTACACCTTC. Protein: CASRRMEGNYGYTF.

The rearrangement links TRBV9 to TRBJ1-1; 7 positions agree with TRBD1. Germline values: CDR1 SGDLS, CDR2 YYNGEE. The CDR3 covers 14 residues. The V gene end was trimmed by 6 bases and the J gene end by 1 base; junction bases not matched to a gene: 6. The chain's CDR3 is CASTEGTANTEAFF. CDR3 sequence (DNA): TGTGCCAGCACCGAGGGGACAGCGAACACTGAAGCTTTCTTT.

The V and J genes are TRBV2 and TRBJ2-4, with D tentatively TRBD1 (6 bases). V lost 6 bases and J 0 bases, leaving 15 bases between the germline ends. Germline values: CDR1 SNHLY, CDR2 FYNNEI. This CDR3 is built from 16 residues. The CDR3, as DNA: TGTGCCAGCAGCCCCGACAGGCTACTAGCCAAAAACATTCAGTACTTC. It translates to CASSPDRLLAKNIQYF.

This clone was detected once. The chain has TRBV11-2 and TRBJ1-1, with 9 bases identical to TRBD1. This CDR3 is 14 amino acids long. J gave up 5 bases and V 7 bases, and 8 bases lay outside the gene matches. Per the germline V gene, CDR1 is SGHAT and CDR2 is FQNNGV. The CDR3 protein is CASTKGQGNTEAFF. CDR3 DNA: TGTGCCAGCACGAAGGGACAGGGTAATACTGAAGCTTTCTTT.

The chain carries TRBV3-1 (or the pseudogene TRBV3-2) and TRBJ2-2; D gene uncertain. The ends were cut back, 2 bases at V and 1 base at J, with 5 bases in the middle. Germline V lookup: CDR1 LGHDT, CDR2 YNNKEL (reference sequence). The CDR3 runs 14 residues. CDR3 bases: TGTGCCAGCAGCCAATACGGGAACACCGGGGAGCTGTTTTTT. This encodes CASSQYGNTGELFF.

This rearrangement joins TRBV6-1 to TRBJ1-2; the match to TRBD1 covers 7 bases. Trimming took 3 bases from V and 8 from J; bases not matched to a gene: 3. CDR1 MNHNS and CDR2 SASEGT come from the germline V gene. The CDR3 is 12 amino acids. The CDR3 reads CASSDRGIGYTF. DNA of the CDR3: TGTGCCAGCAGTGACAGGGGGATCGGCTACACCTTC.

CDR3 DNA: TGTGCCACAGGGACTAGCGGGGGCCTCTCCTACGAGCAGTACTTC. Its protein is CATGTSGGLSYEQYF. V gene TRBV6-6 combines with J gene TRBJ2-7; 14 nucleotides align to TRBD2. The germline V gene has CDR1 MNHNY and CDR2 SVGAGI (reference sequence). V lost 10 bases to trimming and J lost 0 bases; unmatched junction nucleotides: 5. This CDR3 has 15 residues.

This clone was recorded only once. J is TRBJ1-5 and V is TRBV19, with D perhaps TRBD1 (5 bases). V was trimmed by 3 bases and J by 9 bases, leaving 24 bases between them. The CDR3 sequence is 17 residues long. Germline CDR1 reads LNHDA; CDR2 reads SQIVND (reference sequence). CDR3 DNA: TGTGCCAGTAGTATTCTTCGAGGATTCAGGGCCCTTGGGCCCCAGCATTTT. It encodes CASSILRGFRALGPQHF. The full variable domain, completed using reference TRBV19 and TRBJ1-5, is DGGITQSPKYLFRKEGQNVTLSCEQNLNHDAMYWYRQDPGQGLRLIYYSQIVNDFQKGDIAEGYSVSREKKESFPLTVTSAQKNPTAFYLCASSILRGFRALGPQHFGDGTRLSIL.

The V call is TRBV3-1 (or the pseudogene TRBV3-2), the J call TRBJ1-2, with 7 positions matching TRBD1. There are 13 residues in the CDR3. The V gene end was trimmed by 1 base and the J gene end by 8 bases; junction bases not matched to a gene: 4. Germline assignment: CDR1 LGHDT and CDR2 YNNKEL (reference sequence). Here the CDR3 reads CASSQGLGQGYTF. CDR3 coding DNA: TGTGCCAGCAGCCAAGGTCTGGGACAGGGCTACACCTTC.

The CDR3 DNA sequence: TGTGCCAGCAGTTTACTGTCACCGGGGGGTGACAATGAGCAGTTCTTC. Its protein is CASSLLSPGGDNEQFF. The rearrangement joins TRBV27 to TRBJ2-1, with 7 bases aligning to TRBD2. Trimming removed 2 bases from V and 5 bases from J; junction bases left unmatched: 9. CDR1 and CDR2 (germline): MNHEY, SMNVEV (reference sequence). The CDR3 runs 16 residues.

The chain has TRBV19 and TRBJ2-1; TRBD1 agrees at 7 bases. The CDR3 contains 13 residues. The junction had 7 bases not matched to a gene; V was cut back by 5 bases and J by 9 bases. CDR1 and CDR2 from the germline V gene are LNHDA and SQIVND (reference sequence). CDR3 residues: CASSRDRESEQFF. For the CDR3, the DNA is TGTGCCAGTAGTCGAGACAGGGAGTCTGAGCAGTTCTTC.

V usage is TRBV4-1 and J usage is TRBJ2-3; the match to TRBD2 covers 8 bases. The CDR3 extends over 15 amino acids. The V gene's germline CDR1 is MGHRA and CDR2 YSYEKL. V was pared by 0 bases and J by 8 bases, with 7 bases of the junction left unmatched. The CDR3 region has the DNA TGCGCCAGCAGCCAAGAGGTAGCGGGACCCCTTACGCAGTATTTT. The encoded protein is CASSQEVAGPLTQYF.

The V gene is TRBV5-1, the J gene TRBJ2-3, with 9 bases that match TRBD1. Germline lookup yields CDR1 SGHRS and CDR2 YFSETQ. After removal of 1 base from V and 1 base from J, the junction contained 13 bases not matched to a gene. The CDR3 has 19 residues. CDR3 DNA sequence: TGCGCCAGCAGCTTGTCGGGACAGGGTAGTAGTTGGGGCACAGATACGCAGTATTTT. Encoded protein: CASSLSGQGSSWGTDTQYF.